One sample yielded the 5 T cell receptor beta chains listed below, sequenced in a study of cytomegalovirus exposure and HLA in healthy donors. With 60 Vbeta and 13 Jbeta primers, the PCR was carried out. Generated by immunoSEQ multiplex PCR, the TCRdb table keeps only in-frame clones and is missing some. The top ten clones hold around 2.8% of a sample with some 140,000 clones, around 74% of them seen once. The sample comprised PBMCs. These receptors all stem from a man aged 18-30 years in good health and CMV-seronegative.

This chain connects TRBV5-4 to TRBJ2-3; no clear D. The V gene lost 4 bases and the J gene lost 2 bases, with 17 bases spanning the gap. The CDR3 has 16 residues. Germline V gene lookup returns CDR1 SGHNT and CDR2 YYREEE (reference sequence). CDR3 in amino acids: CASSPMRLLITDTQYF. CDR3 in DNA: TGTGCCAGCAGCCCCATGCGGCTACTTATCACAGATACGCAGTATTTT. Variable domain in full (rest from reference TRBV5-4 and TRBJ2-3): ETGVTQSPTHLIKTRGQQVTLRCSSQSGHNTVSWYQQALGQGPQFIFQYYREEENGRGNFPPRFSGLQFPNYSSELNVNALELDDSALYLCASSPMRLLITDTQYFGPGTRLTVL.

V usage is TRBV7-8 and J usage is TRBJ2-1, with 9 bases lining up with TRBD1. Germline V gives CDR1 SGHVS, CDR2 FQNEAQ. The J segment lost 10 bases and the V segment lost 5 bases, leaving 12 bases of the junction unmatched. This CDR3 is 15 amino acids long. The DNA for the CDR3 is TGTGCCAGCAGCGGCCTTGGGACAGGGTTCCGGGAGCAGTTCTTC. Translated: CASSGLGTGFREQFF.

The chain joins TRBV7-6 to TRBJ2-7; 8 nucleotides match TRBD1. The junction had 4 bases not matched to a gene; V was cut back by 5 bases and J by 7 bases. The CDR3 sequence is 12 residues long. Germline CDR1 SGHVS, CDR2 FNYEAQ. The CDR3 loop reads CASSGGDREQYF. The CDR3 bases are TGTGCCAGCAGCGGCGGGGACAGGGAGCAGTACTTC.

The chain joins TRBV28 to TRBJ2-3, with 7 positions matching TRBD1. The CDR3 runs 14 residues. Trimming at V came to 6 bases and at J to 1 base, leaving 4 bases not matched to a gene. Per the germline V gene, CDR1 is MDHEN and CDR2 is SYDVKM. CDR3 DNA sequence: TGTGCCAGCAGCCGAGGGGGCCGCACAGATACGCAGTATTTT. Translation gives CASSRGGRTDTQYF.

The table lists this clone with a few counts. The chain uses TRBV5-1 and TRBJ1-1, with TRBD1 matching over 7 bases. The CDR3 loop spans 16 amino acids. The germline gives CDR1 SGHRS, CDR2 YFSETQ. Trimming took 0 bases from V and 0 from J; bases not matched to a gene: 5. The CDR3 sequence is CASSLGQGGMNTEAFF. DNA for the CDR3: TGCGCCAGCAGCTTGGGGCAGGGGGGTATGAACACTGAAGCTTTCTTT.